The 2 T cell receptor beta chains given below trace back to one sample, sequenced in a study of T cell repertoires in cytomegalovirus infection. From the reads, TCRdb called clonotypes with MiXCR, one entry per CDR3 protein. The repertoire has around 170,000 distinct CDR3 sequences, approximately 17% of them found once; the top ten carry around 20%. Sequenced: CD8+ T cells from PBMCs. The receptor set was obtained from a human donor in good health (CMV status not recorded). Some clones in this sample may be carry-over from other donors' samples.

CDR3 bases: TGTGCCAGCAGCTCGACCCTGACTAGCGGGAGGTCCTACAATGAGCAGTTCTTC. It encodes CASSSTLTSGRSYNEQFF. The chain combines TRBV7-2 with TRBJ2-1; TRBD2 agrees at 13 bases. The germline V gene has CDR1 SGHTA and CDR2 FQGNSA. V shed 4 bases and J 1 base; nucleotides not matched to a gene: 7. The CDR3 is 18 amino acids.

The chain is built from TRBV29-1 and TRBJ2-1, with TRBD2 identical over 10 bases. The CDR3 has 13 residues. With V trimmed by 4 bases and J by 8 bases, 5 bases remained unmatched. CDR1 and CDR2 (germline): SQVTM, ANQGSEA. CDR3 nucleotide sequence: TGCAGCGTTGCGAGCGGGAGGGACTATGAGCAGTTCTTC. Translated: CSVASGRDYEQFF.